This T cell receptor (beta chain) came from a study of response to subunit inactivated influenza vaccine (dated by TCRdb to between 2017 and 2018). Notes on the research overall: To follow how T cells responded to a trivalent subunit inactivated influenza vaccine, the researchers relied on deep quantitative profiling of the T cell receptor repertoire. The study at large found these results: According to the authors, only a limited number of new T cells may be recruited by each seasonal influenza vaccination.

Details on this clonotype: Its antigen is not yet known. Base qualities are not at hand, and no much larger clone is one base apart.

Including the terminal cysteine and phenylalanine, the CDR3 comprises 16 residues. The CDR3 DNA has 48 bases and is translated from base 1. CDR1 and CDR2 (LGHDT, YNNKEL) derive from the germline V gene (reference sequence). V lost 2 bases and J lost 5 bases, and the count of bases not matched to a germline gene is 4. The library relied on RT-PCR. The reads were generated on an Illumina HiSeq 2500. TCRdb applied fastp at Q25 and MiXCR to the public reads, then kept only in-frame beta chains. Rows merge per CDR3 protein into single entries with the most common DNA and genes. Here the sample has 500,000 to 600,000 distinct CDR3 sequences; 12% to 15% occur a single time. The leading ten clones occupy 11% of the sample.

The receptor was isolated from a man aged 45-65 years who received an inactivated influenza vaccine. Donor details come from another sample of the same person, matched by shared clones. The rearranged chain carries TRBV3-1 and TRBJ1-5; 12 of the junction bases match TRBD1. Sequences were derived from PBMCs from blood, sampled approximately 12 days after vaccination. The CDR3 amino acid sequence is: CASSQRGQGAHQPQHF. The DNA sequence follows: TGTGCCAGCAGCCAAAGGGGACAGGGGGCCCATCAGCCCCAGCATTTT.